This TCR beta chain was sequenced for a study of CD8 T cells in Susac syndrome. The wider study: Patients with Susac syndrome who were sequenced included 5 or 6 with active disease and 8 or 9 in remission. Points from the study as a whole: Among people with Susac, CD8+ clonal expansion was greatest in TEMRA cells and active patients.

With random hexamers, reverse transcription was performed on roughly 0.5 to 1 ug of RNA. Amplification of the TCR beta CDR3 was carried out by immunoSEQ multiplex PCR, which spanned a total of 54 Vbeta and 13 Jbeta segments. TCRdb itself ran the immunoSEQ multiplex PCR reads through MiXCR, one entry per CDR3 protein. The sample records 84,000 or so distinct CDR3 sequences, 95% to 96% being singletons. Purification of the CD8+ and CD4+ T cells relied on negative isolation, and TEMRA cells underwent FACS enrichment. With respect to this clonotype: Its antigen is not identified.

The TCR originated in a human donor with Susac syndrome. Sequencing input: CD8+ T cells from PBMCs.

The DNA of the CDR3 is TGTGCCACCAGCAGAGAGGCGGGGGGGCCGGATACGCAGTATTTT. Its translation: CATSREAGGPDTQYF. The chain joins TRBV15 to TRBJ2-3, with 9 nucleotides matching TRBD2. This CDR3 comprises 15 residues. J lost 6 bases, V lost 0 bases, and 4 bases had no gene match. Germline loops: CDR1 LNHNV, CDR2 YYDKDF (reference sequence).